Presented here are 7 T cell receptor beta chains from one specimen sequenced in a study of glioma-infiltrating T cells. Using RNA template, CDR3s of TCR alpha and beta were amplified with iRepertoire arm-PCR. TCRdb redid the calling of the multiplex PCR reads with MiXCR, one entry per CDR3 protein. This table holds some 150,000 distinct CDR3 sequences, about 39% found once. Material for sequencing was glioma tissue, nonneoplastic brain tissue, or PBMCs (not recorded which). The receptor source for this set is a human donor with low-grade glioma or glioblastoma, undergoing nonglioma brain surgery, or in good health (not recorded which).

This clonotype was seen a single time. The junction and the germline gene differ at one end; a read error may be behind it. The chain links TRBV7-2 to TRBJ1-6; a possible D gene is TRBD1 (5 bases). Per the germline V gene, CDR1 is SGHTA and CDR2 is FQGNSA. The CDR3 totals 17 residues. CDR3: CASSQDSGDSYNSPLHF. As DNA, the CDR3 is TGCGCCAGCAGCCAAGATTCGGGGGACTCCTATAATTCACCCCTCCACTTT.

This clonotype was found a few times. This chain connects TRBV6-1 to TRBJ2-7; 7 positions match TRBD2. The CDR3 length is 14 residues. The ends lost 5 bases at V and 5 bases at J; junction bases unmatched: 9. The germline gives CDR1 MNHNS, CDR2 SASEGT. The CDR3 DNA sequence: TGTGCCAGCAGTCGCGGACTAGTAAACCACGAGCAGTACTTC. As protein: CASSRGLVNHEQYF.

The J gene is TRBJ1-5, the V gene TRBV20-1; weak D call: TRBD1 (6 bases). The CDR3 totals 15 residues. Germline lookup yields CDR1 DFQATT and CDR2 SNEGSKA (reference sequence). V dropped 0 bases and J dropped 0 bases, with 9 bases sitting between them. CDR3 DNA sequence: TGCAGTGCTAGAGAAGGACAGAGTAGCAATCAGCCCCAGCATTTT. Encoded protein: CSAREGQSSNQPQHF.

The J gene is TRBJ2-1, the V gene TRBV4-1; TRBD2 aligns across 8 bases. Germline V gives CDR1 MGHRA, CDR2 YSYEKL. J gave up 6 bases and V 0 bases, and 4 bases lay outside the gene matches. The CDR3 has 15 residues. The CDR3 loop reads CASSQDGREANEQFF. The DNA for the CDR3 is TGCGCCAGCAGCCAAGACGGGAGGGAGGCCAATGAGCAGTTCTTC.

V is TRBV6-1 and J is TRBJ1-4; no reliable D call. This CDR3 is 14 amino acids long. With 9 bases removed from V and 3 bases from J, the gap between germline ends came to 14 bases. Germline V gene sequence: CDR1 MNHNS, CDR2 SASEGT. The CDR3 loop reads CARSYAGSNEKLFF. For the CDR3, the DNA is TGTGCCAGAAGTTACGCGGGGTCTAATGAAAAACTGTTTTTT.

The V gene is TRBV15, the J gene TRBJ2-5; 7 bases fit TRBD1. The CDR3 is 13 amino acids. Germline lookup yields CDR1 LNHNV and CDR2 YYDKDF (reference sequence). Trimming took 3 bases from V and 5 from J; bases not matched to a gene: 3. In DNA form, the CDR3 reads TGTGCCACCAGCAGGACAGGGTTGGAGACCCAGTACTTC. This encodes CATSRTGLETQYF. The whole variable domain, filled in from reference TRBV15 and TRBJ2-5, reads DAMVIQNPRYQVTQFGKPVTLSCSQTLNHNVMYWYQQKSSQAPKLLFHYYDKDFNNEADTPDNFQSRRPNTSFCFLDIRSPGLGDTAMYLCATSRTGLETQYFGPGTRLLVL.

The V and J genes are TRBV6-2 or TRBV6-3 and TRBJ1-1; D is unresolved. The CDR3 runs 13 residues. Germline CDR1 reads MNHEY; CDR2 reads SVGEGT. The ends were cut back, 2 bases at V and 5 bases at J, with 9 bases in the middle. CDR3 nucleotides: TGTGCCAGCAGTTACGGCCAGAAAACTGAAGCTTTCTTT. Translation gives CASSYGQKTEAFF.